The source of this T cell receptor beta chain is a study of T cell repertoires in cytomegalovirus infection. Overall study results and limits: Dominating the ex vivo response were TCR beta clonotypes that were CMV-specific and HLA-C-restricted.

Worth noting for this clonotype: Its specificity is not known.

The CDR3 extends over 15 amino acids. After removal of 2 bases from V and 7 bases from J, the junction contained 10 bases not matched to a gene. The germline V gene encodes CDR1 SGHTA and CDR2 FQGTGA. Via MiXCR, TCRdb re-called the reads, giving one row per CDR3 protein. The sample carries approximately 500,000 distinct CDR3 sequences, approximately 25% recorded once. The clonotype comes from a human donor in good health (CMV status not recorded). Some clones in this sample may be carry-over from other donors' samples. The sample taken for sequencing was PBMCs. The chain links TRBV7-3 to TRBJ2-7; 8 bases match TRBD1. CDR3 protein: CASSLAGTGGGEQYF. The CDR3 bases are TGTGCCAGCAGCTTAGCAGGGACAGGTGGCGGGGAGCAGTACTTC. The entire variable domain, with the rest obtained from reference TRBV7-3 and TRBJ2-7, is as follows: GAGVSQTPSNKVTEKGKYVELRCDPISGHTALYWYRQSLGQGPEFLIYFQGTGAADDSGLPNDRFFAVRPEGSVSTLKIQRTERGDSAVYLCASSLAGTGGGEQYFGPGTRLTVT.